This T cell receptor (beta chain) was profiled in a study of blood T cell repertoires in COVID-19. Background on the study: Nucleic acid was either cDNA or gDNA, and it came from T cells, B-cell-depleted T cells, or PBMCs.

With 4 bases removed from V and 1 base from J, the gap between germline ends came to 10 bases. The CDR3 covers 14 residues. Germline values: CDR1 SGHRS, CDR2 YFSETQ. In the source study's methods: Counts of nucleated cells, estimated from reference gene primer amplification, were obtained. Libraries were prepared by immunoSEQ multiplex PCR; TCRdb keeps only in-frame clonotypes and omits some of them. The V and J calls and clone size were taken over from that table, and D and trimming were inferred from the DNA. Of approximately 93,000 clones in the sample, approximately 77% were seen once. This sequence joins TRBV5-1 and TRBJ2-3; D is possibly TRBD2 (6 bases). The receptor's source is a woman of 80 years or more with acute or convalescent COVID-19. Sequenced sample: peripheral blood. The chain's CDR3 is CASSGGRRTDTQYF. The CDR3, as DNA: TGCGCCAGCAGCGGAGGGCGACGCACAGATACGCAGTATTTT.